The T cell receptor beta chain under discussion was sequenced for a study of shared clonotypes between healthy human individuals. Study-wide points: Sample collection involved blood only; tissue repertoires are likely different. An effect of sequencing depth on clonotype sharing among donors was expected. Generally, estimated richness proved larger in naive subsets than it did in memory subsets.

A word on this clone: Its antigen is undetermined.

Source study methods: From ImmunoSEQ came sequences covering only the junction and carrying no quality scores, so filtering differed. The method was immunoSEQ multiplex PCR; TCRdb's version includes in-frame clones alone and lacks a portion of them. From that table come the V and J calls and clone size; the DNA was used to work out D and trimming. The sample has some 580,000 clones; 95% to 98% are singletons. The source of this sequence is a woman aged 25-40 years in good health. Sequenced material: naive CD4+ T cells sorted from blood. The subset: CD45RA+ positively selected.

In DNA, the CDR3 is TGTGCCAGCAGGAAGGACCCGGGAGGGGACTATGGCTACACCTTC. It translates to CASRKDPGGDYGYTF. This sequence joins TRBV27 and TRBJ1-2, with D tentatively TRBD1 (5 bases). The CDR3 loop spans 15 amino acids. V was clipped by 6 bases and J by 3 bases, with 17 bases between them. CDR1 is MNHEY, CDR2 SMNVEV, per germline (reference sequence).